This T cell receptor beta chain was profiled in a study of blood T cell repertoires in COVID-19. Method: immunoSEQ multiplex PCR; TCRdb's copy keeps in-frame clones and lacks some. Of about 490,000 clones in the sample, approximately 85% were seen once. The CDR3 consists of 13 residues. Trimming took 7 bases from V and 0 from J, leaving 10 bases between them. The germline V gene has CDR1 SGHRS and CDR2 YFSETQ. The gene calls are TRBV5-1 and TRBJ1-1; D is ambiguous. The receptor comes from a human donor in a cohort sampled during active COVID-19. The specimen was peripheral blood. Written as DNA, the CDR3 is TGCGCCAGCGGTAGAGCCCTGAACACTGAAGCTTTCTTT. As protein: CASGRALNTEAFF.